The present T cell receptor beta chain was sequenced within a study of blood T cell repertoires in COVID-19. The V gene lost 2 bases and the J gene lost 4 bases, with 8 bases spanning the gap. The germline V gene encodes CDR1 KGHSH and CDR2 LQKENI. This CDR3 spans 13 amino acids. Only in-frame clones appear in the TCRdb table, and some are missing; sequencing was by immunoSEQ multiplex PCR. Among approximately 80,000 clones, 80% to 85% were seen once, and the ten largest hold around 40%. This receptor was taken from a man aged 80 or over with acute or convalescent COVID-19. Sequenced input: peripheral blood. The chain links TRBV18 to TRBJ1-2; no clear D gene. The CDR3 region is CASSPSEFYGYTF. CDR3 coding DNA: TGTGCCAGCTCACCATCGGAGTTCTATGGCTACACCTTC.